The 17 T cell receptor beta chains in this list originate from one sample, sequenced in a study of T cell responses to AZD1222 COVID-19 vaccine. The assay was immunoSEQ multiplex PCR, and TCRdb's table has in-frame clones only and misses some. The sample shows roughly 150,000 clones, about nine tenths of them seen only once. Sample: peripheral blood, taken on day 0 of AZD1222 vaccination. The receptors stem from an adult in good health.

The chain has TRBV10-2 and TRBJ2-7, with D tentatively TRBD2 (5 bases). The CDR3 is made up of 13 amino acids. Deletions cut 3 bases from V and 1 base from J, with 7 bases between. CDR1 WSHSY and CDR2 SAAADI come from the germline V gene. The CDR3 nucleotides read TGCGCCAGCAGTGAAGGACTGTCCTACGAGCAGTACTTC. Its translation: CASSEGLSYEQYF.

This chain uses TRBV6-5 with TRBJ2-1, with D hard to call. Germline V gene sequence: CDR1 MNHEY, CDR2 SVGAGI. CDR3 length: 16 amino acids. V was clipped by 0 bases and J by 5 bases, with 14 bases between them. The CDR3 nucleotides read TGTGCCAGCAGTTACTCGATCCGGGTTAGGGACAATGAGCAGTTCTTC. Translating gives CASSYSIRVRDNEQFF.

The V gene is TRBV5-5, the J gene TRBJ1-2; TRBD1 matches 8 bases. This CDR3 has 14 amino acids. The V gene end was trimmed by 3 bases and the J gene end by 7 bases; junction bases not matched to a gene: 8. Germline CDR1 is SGHKS and CDR2 is YYEKEE (reference sequence). Here the CDR3 DNA reads TGTGCCAGCAGCTCGGACAGGGTGATGAGTGGCTACACCTTC. Protein: CASSSDRVMSGYTF.

The chain has TRBV27 and TRBJ1-2; D not certain. V shed 2 bases and J shed 6 bases, with 10 bases lying between them. The germline V gene has CDR1 MNHEY and CDR2 SMNVEV (reference sequence). The CDR3 length is 13 residues. CDR3 residues: CASSLQAGNGYTF. CDR3 coding DNA: TGTGCCAGCAGTTTACAGGCGGGTAATGGCTACACCTTC.

The chain couples TRBV5-4 to TRBJ1-1; a possible D gene is TRBD1 (5 bases). V was cut by 3 bases and J by 2 bases, with 11 bases left in between. CDR1 SGHNT and CDR2 YYREEE come from the germline V gene (reference sequence). The CDR3 contains 14 residues. The CDR3 DNA sequence: TGTGCCAGCAGCTCCGGGACTCATAACACTGAAGCTTTCTTT. It is translated as CASSSGTHNTEAFF.

This chain uses TRBV30 with TRBJ2-2; no definite D call. V lost 0 bases to trimming and J lost 0 bases, with 8 bases between them. CDR1 and CDR2 from the germline V gene are GTSNPN and SVGIG (reference sequence). The CDR3 length is 15 residues. For the CDR3, the DNA is TGTGCCTGGAGTGTAGGAGTTTCGAACACCGGGGAGCTGTTTTTT. Translation: CAWSVGVSNTGELFF. The full variable domain, in which reference TRBV30 and TRBJ2-2 provide the parts outside the CDR3, is SQTIHQWPATLVQPVGSPLSLECTVEGTSNPNLYWYRQAAGRGLQLLFYSVGIGQISSEVPQNLSASRPQDRQFILSSKKLLLSDSGFYLCAWSVGVSNTGELFFGEGSRLTVL.

Only a few counts were recorded for this clone. The genes are TRBV3-1 (or the pseudogene TRBV3-2) and TRBJ1-2, with D perhaps TRBD1 (5 bases). Germline V CDR1 and CDR2: LGHDT, YNNKEL (reference sequence). The V end was cut by 3 bases, the J end by 5 bases, with 10 bases between. The CDR3 is 13 amino acids. CDR3 protein: CASSHRDFYGYTF. CDR3 in DNA: TGTGCCAGCAGCCACAGGGATTTTTATGGCTACACCTTC.

This sequence joins TRBV10-1 and TRBJ1-3; no reliable D call. CDR3 length equals 19 residues. Germline CDR1 reads WNHNN; CDR2 reads SYGVQD (reference sequence). V lost 7 bases and J lost 4, with 29 bases in between. The CDR3 loop reads CASIGGGRRPGGYGNTIYF. The CDR3 coding sequence is TGCGCCAGCATCGGAGGCGGGAGACGTCCGGGAGGGTACGGAAACACCATATATTTT.

V and J are TRBV12-3 or TRBV12-4 and TRBJ1-1; a weak D match, TRBD1 (6 bases). Trimming cost V 5 bases and J 7 bases, with 11 bases left between them. CDR3 size: 12 residues. In nucleotides, the CDR3 is TGTGCCAGCAGTGGGGGGGGCGGTGAAGCTTTCTTT. It codes for CASSGGGGEAFF.

In DNA form, the CDR3 reads TGCGCCAGCAGCCAAAACCCGCTGAGACCCGGACAGGGGGCGTACGAGCAGTACTTC. Its protein product is CASSQNPLRPGQGAYEQYF. The rearrangement links TRBV4-1 to TRBJ2-7; 11 positions match TRBD1. The germline CDR1 and CDR2 sequences are MGHRA and YSYEKL. After removal of 2 bases from V and 4 bases from J, the junction contained 16 bases not matched to a gene. The CDR3 spans 19 residues.

V and J are TRBV19 and TRBJ2-6, with no clear D. Per germline, CDR1 LNHDA and CDR2 SQIVND (reference sequence). The CDR3 is 15 amino acids. V dropped 6 bases and J dropped 1 base, with 10 bases sitting between them. The CDR3 nucleotides are TGTGCCAGTAGCCGACTCGGGTCTGGGGCCAACGTCCTGACTTTC. Protein: CASSRLGSGANVLTF.

This chain uses TRBV28 with TRBJ1-1; 7 bases fit TRBD1. V was clipped by 5 bases and J by 11 bases; unmatched bases: 11. There are 13 residues in the CDR3. Looked up from germline, CDR1 is MDHEN and CDR2 is SYDVKM. For the CDR3, the DNA is TGTGCCAGCAGTCTAACCGGGACAGCTGGGGCTTTCTTT. Its translation: CASSLTGTAGAFF. Variable domain in full (rest from reference TRBV28 and TRBJ1-1): DVKVTQSSRYLVKRTGEKVFLECVQDMDHENMFWYRQDPGLGLRLIYFSYDVKMKEKGDIPEGYSVSREKKERFSLILESASTNQTSMYLCASSLTGTAGAFFGQGTRLTVV.

The chain joins TRBV3-1 (or the pseudogene TRBV3-2) to TRBJ1-3, with 11 bases identical to TRBD1. Trimming removed 3 bases from V and 3 bases from J; junction bases left unmatched: 4. The germline V gene encodes CDR1 LGHDT and CDR2 YNNKEL (reference sequence). This CDR3 spans 16 amino acids. In DNA form, the CDR3 reads TGTGCCAGCAGCCACACCGGGACAGGGGGTGGAAACACCATATATTTT. It encodes CASSHTGTGGGNTIYF.

The rearrangement joins TRBV20-1 to TRBJ2-7; D uncertain. The CDR3 covers 11 residues. The V end lost 3 bases, the J end lost 8 bases, and 11 bases lay between the germline ends. CDR1 and CDR2 (germline): DFQATT, SNEGSKA (reference sequence). Here the CDR3 reads CSARAGQQQYF. Here the CDR3 DNA reads TGCAGTGCTAGGGCCGGGCAGCAGCAGTACTTC.

V and J are TRBV7-2 and TRBJ1-5, with TRBD1 identical over 7 bases. Germline lookup yields CDR1 SGHTA and CDR2 FQGNSA. This CDR3 region has 15 residues. With V trimmed by 6 bases and J by 4 bases, 9 bases remained unmatched. The DNA of the CDR3 is TGTGCCAGCAGTCCGGACAGGTCCGCAAATCAGCCCCAGCATTTT. This codes for CASSPDRSANQPQHF.

The sample holds one count of this clone. This CDR3 reads CASSLQGAGNQPQHF. Written as DNA, the CDR3 is TGTGCCAGCAGCCTACAGGGGGCAGGCAATCAGCCCCAGCATTTT. V gene TRBV6-5 combines with J gene TRBJ1-5, with 9 bases fitting TRBD1. V dropped 6 bases and J dropped 2; count of bases not matched to a gene: 5. The CDR3 runs to 15 residues. Germline V CDR1 and CDR2: MNHEY, SVGAGI.

The chain links TRBV5-6 to TRBJ1-5; D might be TRBD1 (6 bases). The CDR3 has 13 amino acids. Trimming removed 3 bases from V and 6 bases from J, with 10 bases in between. Looked up from germline, CDR1 is SGHDT and CDR2 is YYEEEE. The CDR3 here is CASSWGGGQPQHF. In DNA form, the CDR3 reads TGTGCCAGCAGCTGGGGGGGCGGTCAGCCCCAGCATTTT. Together with reference TRBV5-6 and TRBJ1-5, the CDR3 gives the full variable domain: DAGVTQSPTHLIKTRGQQVTLRCSPKSGHDTVSWYQQALGQGPQFIFQYYEEEERQRGNFPDRFSGHQFPNYSSELNVNALLLGDSALYLCASSWGGGQPQHFGDGTRLSIL.